These 15 T cell receptor beta chains were sequenced from one sample in a study of cytomegalovirus exposure and HLA in healthy donors (dated by TCRdb to about 2017). The receptor library was made with the immunoSEQ multiplex PCR assay. For the multiplex PCR, a mixture combining 60 forward primers for TCR Vbeta segments and 13 reverse primers for TCR Jbeta segments was used. TCRdb took this table from immuneACCESS and kept in-frame rearrangements with V and J called. Such tables lack part of the clones; where checked against another copy, unresolved V genes explain under half of the gap, and the rest is unexplained. The sample yields fewer than 250,000 clones; 60% to 80% were counted once. The ten biggest clones cover 1.5% to 2% of the sample. The sequencing input was PBMCs. The receptor set was obtained from a man between 18 and 35 years old in good health and CMV-seronegative.

The chain uses TRBV6-5 and TRBJ2-7; TRBD1 agrees at 7 bases. CDR3 length: 13 amino acids. Germline lookup yields CDR1 MNHEY and CDR2 SVGAGI. Trimming took 4 bases from V and 3 from J; bases not matched to a gene: 3. CDR3 sequence: CASSLDRDYEQYF. The CDR3 DNA reads as TGTGCCAGCAGTTTAGACAGGGACTACGAGCAGTACTTC.

In its sample, this clone was seen a few times. This rearrangement joins TRBV7-3 to TRBJ2-6; D not resolved. CDR3 length: 16 residues. V was cut by 2 bases and J by 0 bases, with 8 bases left in between. Germline CDR1 SGHTA, CDR2 FQGTGA. The CDR3 loop is CASSLQPVSGANVLTF. As DNA, the CDR3 is TGTGCCAGCAGCTTACAACCAGTCTCTGGGGCCAACGTCCTGACTTTC.

The chain uses TRBV5-8 and TRBJ2-7, with D tentatively TRBD1 (6 bases). The V and J ends lost 2 bases and 5 bases respectively, with 11 bases between them. The germline gives CDR1 SGHTS, CDR2 YDEGEE. There are 13 residues in the CDR3. The CDR3 sequence: CASSFGQLDEQYF. The CDR3, as DNA: TGTGCCAGCAGCTTCGGACAGTTAGACGAGCAGTACTTC.

The V gene is TRBV25-1, the J gene TRBJ1-6; 8 bases line up with TRBD1. This CDR3 has 13 amino acids. Germline trimming cut 8 bases from V and 9 bases from J; bases unmatched to any gene: 6. CDR1 is MGHDK, CDR2 SYGVNS, per germline. In DNA form, the CDR3 reads TGTGCCAGCGGACAGGGAGTCGGTTCACCCCTCCACTTT. It encodes CASGQGVGSPLHF.

The sample holds one count of this clone. V gene TRBV27 combines with J gene TRBJ2-3, with TRBD2 identical over 8 bases. The CDR3 consists of 15 residues. CDR1 and CDR2 (germline): MNHEY, SMNVEV (reference sequence). The trim removed 5 bases at V and 5 bases at J, leaving 9 bases unmatched. The CDR3 region is CASSPPGLGGDTQYF. The CDR3 region has the DNA TGTGCCAGCAGTCCACCGGGACTAGGGGGAGATACGCAGTATTTT.

This clone has only one observation. V gene TRBV10-2 combines with J gene TRBJ1-1; 8 bases align to TRBD1. There are 15 residues in the CDR3. V was clipped by 3 bases and J by 4 bases; unmatched bases: 7. Per germline, CDR1 WSHSY and CDR2 SAAADI. The CDR3 is CASSDTFGQGTEAFF. CDR3 bases: TGCGCCAGCAGTGACACTTTCGGACAGGGCACTGAAGCTTTCTTT.

The chain has TRBV19 and TRBJ2-3; the D is unclear. Germline CDR1 is LNHDA and CDR2 is SQIVND (reference sequence). Between the trimmed V and J ends, which lost 3 bases and 1 base, there was a span of 14 bases. The CDR3 covers 16 residues. The CDR3, as DNA: TGTGCCAGTAGTATTGGTATCTTAGCAGGCACAGATACGCAGTATTTT. Translated, it gives CASSIGILAGTDTQYF.

Here the CDR3 reads CASRGAGGIRNEQFF. The CDR3 nucleotides read TGCGCCAGTAGGGGGGCGGGGGGGATCAGGAATGAGCAGTTCTTC. This chain connects TRBV4-3 to TRBJ2-1; 9 bases are shared with TRBD2. V shed 9 bases, J shed 7 bases, and the junction held 13 bases outside the gene matches. Looked up from germline, CDR1 is LGHNA and CDR2 is YSLEER. The CDR3 length is 15 residues.

The chain joins TRBV4-3 to TRBJ2-3, with TRBD2 as a possible D gene (7 bases). V was cut by 3 bases and J by 2 bases, with 12 bases left in between. This CDR3 region has 15 residues. Germline lookup yields CDR1 LGHNA and CDR2 YSLEER. Written as DNA, the CDR3 is TGCGCCAGCAGCCAGGGGGGGCCCCCCACAGATACGCAGTATTTT. This gives the protein CASSQGGPPTDTQYF.

This chain connects TRBV6-5 to TRBJ2-3, with D maybe TRBD2 (6 bases). In germline, CDR1 is MNHEY, CDR2 SVGAGI. This CDR3 region has 13 residues. Trimming took 7 bases from V and 3 from J, leaving 11 bases between them. Written as DNA, the CDR3 is TGTGCCAGCAACCGGGGGAGAACAGATACGCAGTATTTT. Residues: CASNRGRTDTQYF.

This sequence joins TRBV4-3 and TRBJ2-7; 10 positions agree with TRBD1. V lost 4 bases and J lost 12; bases outside the gene matches: 12. The CDR3 is made up of 14 amino acids. Per the germline V gene, CDR1 is LGHNA and CDR2 is YSLEER. The chain's CDR3 is CASSPGTGDEFRYF. The DNA for the CDR3 is TGCGCCAGCAGCCCCGGGACAGGGGATGAATTTAGGTACTTC.

The V gene is TRBV5-1, the J gene TRBJ1-4; 7 bases align to TRBD1. The CDR3 extends over 14 amino acids. Germline V gene data show CDR1 as SGHRS and CDR2 as YFSETQ. V gave up 1 base and J gave up 8 bases; unmatched junction bases: 5. CDR3 coding DNA: TGCGCCAGCAGCTTGTCAGGGGGAAGCGAAAAACTGTTTTTT. This translates into CASSLSGGSEKLFF. The full variable domain, rest sourced from reference TRBV5-1 and TRBJ1-4, is KAGVTQTPRYLIKTRGQQVTLSCSPISGHRSVSWYQQTPGQGLQFLFEYFSETQRNKGNFPGRFSGRQFSNSRSEMNVSTLELGDSALYLCASSLSGGSEKLFFGSGTQLSVL.

The V gene is TRBV11-3, the J gene TRBJ2-3, with D uncertain. The CDR3 sequence is 14 residues long. CDR1 is SGHNT and CDR2 is YENEEA in the germline V gene. The V end was cut by 7 bases, the J end by 2 bases, with 13 bases between. The CDR3 bases are TGTGCCAGCACCTATCATGGAGTCACAGATACGCAGTATTTT. Residues: CASTYHGVTDTQYF.

The chain links TRBV15 to TRBJ1-1, with D perhaps TRBD1 (6 bases). Trimming took 5 bases from V and 1 from J, leaving 14 bases between them. CDR3 length equals 15 residues. From germline, CDR1 is LNHNV and CDR2 YYDKDF (reference sequence). This CDR3 is CATSPGQRENTEAFF. In DNA form, the CDR3 reads TGTGCCACCAGCCCAGGACAGAGAGAGAACACTGAAGCTTTCTTT.

Comment on this clone: The same CDR3 arises from other DNA sequences in this sample as well. This chain links TRBV7-2 with TRBJ2-2; 10 bases align to TRBD2. The CDR3 runs to 16 residues. J was trimmed by 5 bases and V by 5 bases; bases with no gene match: 8. Germline lookup yields CDR1 SGHTA and CDR2 FQGNSA. The CDR3 loop is CASSLERGGQTGELFF. Written as DNA, the CDR3 is TGTGCCAGCAGCCTGGAGCGGGGGGGCCAGACCGGGGAGCTGTTTTTT.